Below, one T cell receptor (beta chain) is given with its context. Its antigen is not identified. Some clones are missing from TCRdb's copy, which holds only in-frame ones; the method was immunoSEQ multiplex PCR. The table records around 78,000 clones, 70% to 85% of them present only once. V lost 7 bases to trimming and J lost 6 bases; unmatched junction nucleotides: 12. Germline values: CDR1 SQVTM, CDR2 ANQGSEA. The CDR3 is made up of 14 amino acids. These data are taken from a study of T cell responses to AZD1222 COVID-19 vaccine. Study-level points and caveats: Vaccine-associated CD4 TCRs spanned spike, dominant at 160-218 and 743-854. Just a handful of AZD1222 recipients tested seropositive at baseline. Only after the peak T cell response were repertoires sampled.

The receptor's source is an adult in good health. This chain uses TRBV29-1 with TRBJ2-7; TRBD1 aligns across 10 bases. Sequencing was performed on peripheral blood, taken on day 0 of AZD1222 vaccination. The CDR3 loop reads CSAGQGTGDPEQYF. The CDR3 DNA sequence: TGCAGCGCTGGTCAGGGGACAGGGGATCCCGAGCAGTACTTC.